These 25 T cell receptor beta chains were all obtained from the same sample, sequenced in a study of CD8 T cells in ankylosing spondylitis. TCRdb reprocessed the 5' RACE reads with MiXCR, giving one entry per CDR3 protein. The sample lists tens of thousands of distinct CDR3 sequences; around 26% were seen once. Sequencing was done on a sample of blood, either unsorted or a sorted T cell fraction (not recorded which). These receptors were collected from a male donor with ankylosing spondylitis or in good health (not recorded which).

The rearrangement joins TRBV5-5 to TRBJ2-7, with TRBD1 as a possible D gene (6 bases). V lost 2 bases and J lost 7, with 19 bases in between. The CDR3 totals 15 residues. Germline V CDR1 and CDR2: SGHKS, YYEKEE (reference sequence). CDR3 bases: TGTGCCAGCAGCTTAACCGGGACAACCCCCTGGGAGCAGTACTTC. Its protein product is CASSLTGTTPWEQYF.

This clonotype was observed a handful of times. The J gene is TRBJ2-2, the V gene TRBV5-1; 11 positions match TRBD2. The CDR3 spans 16 residues. Unmatched junction bases numbered 8, after V lost 4 bases and J lost 6 bases. CDR1 SGHRS and CDR2 YFSETQ come from the germline V gene. The CDR3 nucleotides are TGCGCCAGCAGCCCCGGACTAGCGGGTCCAGCCGGGGAGCTGTTTTTT. This codes for CASSPGLAGPAGELFF.

This chain joins TRBV7-2 and TRBJ2-1, with 7 bases matching TRBD2. Trimming at V came to 5 bases and at J to 6 bases, leaving 7 bases not matched to a gene. The germline CDR1 and CDR2 sequences are SGHTA and FQGNSA. This CDR3 comprises 14 residues. The CDR3 here is CASSPFLAANEQFF. As DNA, the CDR3 is TGTGCCAGCAGCCCCTTTCTAGCGGCCAATGAGCAGTTCTTC.

This clonotype was observed a few times. V and J are TRBV27 and TRBJ2-1; the D gene is possibly TRBD2 (6 bases). Trimming stripped 4 bases from V and 10 bases from J, with 26 bases between. The CDR3 has 17 amino acids. Germline values: CDR1 MNHEY, CDR2 SMNVEV (reference sequence). The CDR3 protein is CASSSHFQRASSREQFF. CDR3 coding DNA: TGTGCCAGCAGTTCCCACTTCCAGCGGGCTTCGAGCCGGGAGCAGTTCTTC.

This clonotype was seen more than once but under ten times. The rearrangement joins TRBV5-1 to TRBJ2-3; a possible D gene is TRBD2 (6 bases). With 4 bases removed from V and 3 bases from J, the gap between germline ends came to 6 bases. The germline V gene encodes CDR1 SGHRS and CDR2 YFSETQ. This CDR3 is 12 amino acids long. DNA of the CDR3: TGCGCCAGCAGCCGGGAGACAGATACGCAGTATTTT. Residues: CASSRETDTQYF.

The chain couples TRBV11-2 to TRBJ2-7, with a tentative D call TRBD2 (6 bases). Trimming left V 4 bases short and J 3 bases short, with 10 bases between. The CDR3 consists of 13 residues. Germline assignment: CDR1 SGHAT and CDR2 FQNNGV. Here the CDR3 DNA reads TGTGCCAGCAGCTCGGGACTCAGCTACGAGCAGTACTTC. Amino acids: CASSSGLSYEQYF. Full variable domain (rest looked up from reference TRBV11-2 and TRBJ2-7): EAGVAQSPRYKIIEKRQSVAFWCNPISGHATLYWYQQILGQGPKLLIQFQNNGVVDDSQLPKDRFSAERLKGVDSTLKIQPAKLEDSAVYLCASSSGLSYEQYFGPGTRLTVT.

This clonotype was found a few times. This chain connects TRBV20-1 to TRBJ2-3, with 7 bases matching TRBD2. J lost 6 bases, V lost 6 bases, and 12 bases had no gene match. The CDR3 totals 14 residues. Germline-derived CDR1 and CDR2 are DFQATT and SNEGSKA (reference sequence). The CDR3 DNA sequence: TGCAGTGCGCCAGCGGGGCCAAGTCAGGATACGCAGTATTTT. Its protein product is CSAPAGPSQDTQYF.

This clonotype was counted between two and nine times. This chain uses TRBV7-9 with TRBJ1-1; no firm D call. Germline V gene sequence: CDR1 SEHNR, CDR2 FQNEAQ (reference sequence). This CDR3 spans 14 amino acids. Deletions cut 2 bases from V and 3 bases from J, with 10 bases between. The chain's CDR3 is CASSLIGRDTEAFF. In DNA, the CDR3 is TGTGCCAGCAGCTTAATAGGGCGGGACACTGAAGCTTTCTTT.

This chain joins TRBV5-5 and TRBJ2-1, with a weak D call TRBD2 (6 bases). The V gene lost 2 bases and the J gene lost 8 bases, with 17 bases spanning the gap. Germline assignment: CDR1 SGHKS and CDR2 YYEKEE (reference sequence). The CDR3 length is 15 residues. The CDR3 here is CASSFSWGDQHEQFF. The DNA of the CDR3 is TGTGCCAGCAGCTTTAGTTGGGGGGACCAACATGAGCAGTTCTTC.

This chain connects TRBV13 to TRBJ1-2; 7 bases fit TRBD1. The CDR3 has 15 amino acids. Germline CDR1 is PRHDT and CDR2 is FYEKMQ (reference sequence). V was pared by 1 base and J by 6 bases, with 8 bases of the junction left unmatched. Written as DNA, the CDR3 is TGTGCCAGCAGCTTAGACAGGGGCGGTCTGGATGGCTACACCTTC. Amino acids: CASSLDRGGLDGYTF.

At least ten counts were recorded for this clonotype. This chain links TRBV7-9 with TRBJ1-1; D remains unclear. V shed 0 bases and J shed 5 bases, with 10 bases lying between them. The CDR3 has 14 residues. Germline CDR1 reads SEHNR; CDR2 reads FQNEAQ (reference sequence). CDR3 sequence (DNA): TGTGCCAGCAGCTTAGCGCGGGGTTTGACTGAAGCTTTCTTT. This encodes CASSLARGLTEAFF.

The genes are TRBV20-1 and TRBJ1-1, with D unresolved. The ends were cut back, 3 bases at V and 5 bases at J, with 10 bases in the middle. The V gene's germline CDR1 is DFQATT and CDR2 SNEGSKA (reference sequence). This CDR3 is built from 12 residues. This CDR3 reads CSASRQRTEAFF. The CDR3 nucleotides are TGCAGTGCTAGTCGTCAGCGAACTGAAGCTTTCTTT.

The gene calls are TRBV5-6 and TRBJ1-4, with D possibly TRBD1 on 6 matching bases. V gave up 4 bases and J gave up 8 bases, with 18 bases separating them. There are 15 residues in the CDR3. The germline gives CDR1 SGHDT, CDR2 YYEEEE. CDR3 residues: CASSATGWAEEKLFF. The CDR3 DNA follows: TGTGCCAGCAGCGCGACAGGTTGGGCAGAAGAAAAACTGTTTTTT.

A few counts support this clonotype. J is TRBJ2-6 and V is TRBV12-3 or TRBV12-4; D not certain. The CDR3 covers 14 residues. With 5 bases removed from V and 3 bases from J, the gap between germline ends came to 8 bases. CDR3 in DNA: TGTGCCAGCAGTCCCGCGGATGGGGCCAACGTCCTGACTTTC. Its protein product is CASSPADGANVLTF.

This clonotype has only a few counts. J is TRBJ1-1 and V is TRBV7-3; no clear D. The CDR3 runs 15 residues. The V end lost 0 bases, the J end lost 1 base, and 9 bases lay between the germline ends. Per germline, CDR1 SGHTA and CDR2 FQGTGA. This CDR3 reads CASSLTRRGNTEAFF. CDR3 sequence (DNA): TGTGCCAGCAGCTTAACTCGCCGGGGGAACACTGAAGCTTTCTTT.

This clonotype showed up just a few times. The chain combines TRBV6-5 with TRBJ1-1; D possibly corresponds to TRBD1 (5 bases). The CDR3 contains 15 residues. Germline lookup yields CDR1 MNHEY and CDR2 SVGAGI. V was trimmed by 2 bases and J by 6 bases, leaving 16 bases between them. The CDR3, as DNA: TGTGCCAGCAGTTACGATCGTCCAGGGAGCCCTGAAGCTTTCTTT. Protein: CASSYDRPGSPEAFF.

This clonotype was detected many times. The gene calls are TRBV2 and TRBJ1-5, with unresolved D. Germline V gene sequence: CDR1 SNHLY, CDR2 FYNNEI. The CDR3 is 15 amino acids. Trimming shortened V by 4 bases and J by 4 bases, and 14 bases separated the two germline ends. The CDR3 loop is CASSVLAAGNQPQHF. The CDR3 DNA reads as TGTGCCAGCAGTGTCCTGGCAGCGGGGAATCAGCCCCAGCATTTT. Looking up the rest from reference TRBV2 and TRBJ1-5 gives the full variable domain: EPEVTQTPSHQVTQMGQEVILRCVPISNHLYFYWYRQILGQKVEFLVSFYNNEISEKSEIFDDQFSVERPDGSNFTLKIRSTKLEDSAMYFCASSVLAAGNQPQHFGDGTRLSIL.

To note about this clonotype: Germline and junction disagree at one end, which may indicate a read error. The chain combines TRBV5-1 with TRBJ1-1, with D possibly TRBD1 on 6 matching bases. CDR1 and CDR2 (germline): SGHRS, YFSETQ. This CDR3 comprises 14 residues. CDR3 loop: CASSLTGRNTDAFF. The CDR3 DNA reads as TGCGCCAGCAGCTTAACAGGGAGGAACACTGACGCTTTCTTT.

This clonotype was recorded many times. The genes are TRBV12-3 or TRBV12-4 and TRBJ1-1; 7 bases agree with TRBD1. This CDR3 is 14 amino acids long. Trimming cost V 3 bases and J 4 bases; bases outside gene matches: 5. The CDR3 DNA sequence: TGTGCCAGCAGTTTCACAGGGGCGGGCACTGAAGCTTTCTTT. Protein sequence: CASSFTGAGTEAFF.

This sequence joins TRBV20-1 and TRBJ2-7, with TRBD1 identical over 9 bases. This CDR3 spans 12 amino acids. Germline assignment: CDR1 DFQATT and CDR2 SNEGSKA (reference sequence). V lost 6 bases, J lost 5 bases, and 5 bases stayed unmatched. The CDR3 region is CSAEDRGNEQYF. The DNA of the CDR3 is TGCAGTGCGGAAGACAGGGGGAACGAGCAGTACTTC.

The CDR3 nucleotides are TGCAGCGTTGCCGGGGGGGCGAGGGGCCTCAGCAACTATGGCTACACCTTC. Its translation is CSVAGGARGLSNYGYTF. The chain couples TRBV29-1 to TRBJ1-2; D possibly corresponds to TRBD1 (6 bases). V was pared by 4 bases and J by 2 bases, with 23 bases between. Germline V gives CDR1 SQVTM, CDR2 ANQGSEA. The CDR3 length is 17 residues.

This clonotype was seen repeatedly, ten times or more. This sequence joins TRBV20-1 and TRBJ1-2, with TRBD1 identical over 7 bases. The CDR3 spans 12 residues. The germline CDR1 and CDR2 sequences are DFQATT and SNEGSKA (reference sequence). CDR3 DNA sequence: TGCAGCCCCGTCTCCGGACAGGAAGGCTACACCTTC. Its protein product is CSPVSGQEGYTF.

The sample holds a few counts of this clonotype. V and J are TRBV29-1 and TRBJ2-4, with D possibly being TRBD1 or TRBD2 (5 bases each). The CDR3 sequence is 13 residues long. Germline V gives CDR1 SQVTM, CDR2 ANQGSEA. V was clipped by 4 bases and J by 6 bases, with 13 bases between them. The CDR3 loop reads CSVGGRAGNIQYF. In DNA, the CDR3 is TGCAGCGTTGGCGGCAGGGCGGGAAACATTCAGTACTTC.

The chain recombines TRBV30 with TRBJ2-2; D is undetermined. CDR3 length equals 13 residues. Trimming took off 6 bases at V and 4 bases at J, with 12 bases between the two ends. Germline CDR1 GTSNPN, CDR2 SVGIG (reference sequence). The CDR3 region is CACPSRATGELFF. As DNA, the CDR3 is TGTGCCTGCCCATCCCGAGCCACCGGGGAGCTGTTTTTT.

The chain is built from TRBV7-8 and TRBJ1-1, with D tentatively TRBD1 (6 bases). The CDR3 has 15 residues. Trimming took 2 bases from V and 4 from J, leaving 14 bases between them. The germline V gene has CDR1 SGHVS and CDR2 FQNEAQ. The CDR3 is CASSLLGQGSTEAFF. The CDR3, as DNA: TGTGCCAGCAGCTTACTGGGTCAGGGGAGCACTGAAGCTTTCTTT. Together with reference TRBV7-8 and TRBJ1-1, the CDR3 gives the full variable domain: GAGVSQSPRYKVAKRGQDVALRCDPISGHVSLFWYQQALGQGPEFLTYFQNEAQLDKSGLPSDRFFAERPEGSVSTLKIQRTQQEDSAVYLCASSLLGQGSTEAFFGQGTRLTVV.